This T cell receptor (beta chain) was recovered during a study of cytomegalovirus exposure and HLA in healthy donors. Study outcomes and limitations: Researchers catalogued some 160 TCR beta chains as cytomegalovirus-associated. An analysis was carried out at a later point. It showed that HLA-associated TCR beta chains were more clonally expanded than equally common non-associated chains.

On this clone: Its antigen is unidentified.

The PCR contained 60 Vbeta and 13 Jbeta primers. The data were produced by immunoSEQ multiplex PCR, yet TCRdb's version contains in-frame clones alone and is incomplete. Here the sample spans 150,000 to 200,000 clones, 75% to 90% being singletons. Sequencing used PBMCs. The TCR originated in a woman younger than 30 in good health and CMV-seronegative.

CDR3 DNA sequence: TGTGCCAGCAGTTTTCGGGGGGCTGGTGGGGATACGCAGTATTTT. Translating gives CASSFRGAGGDTQYF. This rearrangement joins TRBV28 to TRBJ2-3; possibly TRBD2 for D (7 bases). Trimming cost V 3 bases and J 6 bases, with 16 bases left between them. This CDR3 region has 15 residues. Looked up from germline, CDR1 is MDHEN and CDR2 is SYDVKM.